This is a list of T cell receptor beta chains from one sample in a study of blood T cells in healthy people across ages. TCRdb reanalysed the 5' RACE reads using MiXCR and keeps one entry per CDR3 protein. This sample has about 1,800,000 distinct CDR3 sequences, with 25% to 30% found just once. Sequenced input: blood. The receptors stem from a young woman in good health. Both conserved end residues are part of each CDR3. D genes are given only for firm matches. Size is omitted from some rows. Given values are once, few, many or a class for expanded clones.

v_gene: TRBV7-2
abundance: few
d_gene: TRBD2
j_gene: TRBJ2-1
CDR3nt: TGTGCCAGCAGCTCGGGTCCTAGCGGGAGGAGCTACAATGAGCAGTTCTTC
CDR3aa: CASSSGPSGRSYNEQFF

v_gene: TRBV15
abundance: few
d_gene: TRBD1
j_gene: TRBJ1-5
CDR3nt: TGTGCCACGAACGACAGGGAGTTTCGTCAGCCCCAGCATTTT
CDR3aa: CATNDREFRQPQHF

v_gene: TRBV5-5
abundance: many
d_gene: NA
j_gene: TRBJ2-5
CDR3nt: TGTGCCAGCAGCTCCAGGGCTGGGGAGACCCAGTACTTC
CDR3aa: CASSSRAGETQYF

v_gene: TRBV5-5
abundance: few
d_gene: NA
j_gene: TRBJ2-5
CDR3nt: TGTGCCAGCAGCTTAGGGGGAGTAGACCAAGAGACCCAGTACTTC
CDR3aa: CASSLGGVDQETQYF

v_gene: TRBV12-3/TRBV12-4
abundance: NA
d_gene: NA
j_gene: TRBJ1-5
CDR3nt: TGTGCCAGCAGTCCAGGCCGGCCCACCTCTAATCAGCCCCAGCATTTT
CDR3aa: CASSPGRPTSNQPQHF

v_gene: TRBV12-3/TRBV12-4
abundance: NA
d_gene: NA
j_gene: TRBJ1-1
CDR3nt: TGTGCCAGCAGTTTATCCCCAGGGAACACTAAAGCTTTCTTT
CDR3aa: CASSLSPGNTKAFF

v_gene: TRBV15
abundance: NA
d_gene: NA
j_gene: TRBJ2-5
CDR3nt: TGTGCCACCAGCAGAGACGGCCAAGAGACCCAGTACTTC
CDR3aa: CATSRDGQETQYF

v_gene: TRBV30
abundance: few
d_gene: NA
j_gene: TRBJ1-2
CDR3nt: TGTGCCTGGAGTGTACGGGGCAGCCCTAGAGGCTACACCTTC
CDR3aa: CAWSVRGSPRGYTF

v_gene: TRBV5-1
abundance: many
d_gene: NA
j_gene: TRBJ2-7
CDR3nt: TGCGCCAGCAGCCTTAGGACAGAAGCCTACGAGCAGTACTTC
CDR3aa: CASSLRTEAYEQYF

v_gene: TRBV5-1
abundance: once
d_gene: NA
j_gene: TRBJ1-1
CDR3nt: TGCGCCAGCAGCTTGGCCCACAGCTACACTGAAGCTTTCTTT
CDR3aa: CASSLAHSYTEAFF

v_gene: TRBV6-6
abundance: NA
d_gene: NA
j_gene: TRBJ1-6
CDR3nt: TGTGCCAGCAGTTACCTCGCCGGGGGGCAAGGATCACCCCTCCACTTT
CDR3aa: CASSYLAGGQGSPLHF

v_gene: TRBV29-1
abundance: NA
d_gene: NA
j_gene: TRBJ1-6
CDR3nt: TGCAGCGTTGGTGGCGAAGGACCCCTCCACTTT
CDR3aa: CSVGGEGPLHF

v_gene: TRBV3-1
abundance: NA
d_gene: TRBD1
j_gene: TRBJ2-7
CDR3nt: TGTGCCAGCAGCGAATACTCGACAGGGGATACCTACGAGCAGTACTTC
CDR3aa: CASSEYSTGDTYEQYF

v_gene: TRBV7-2
abundance: few
d_gene: NA
j_gene: TRBJ2-7
CDR3nt: TGTGCCTGCAGCTTAGGTCTGGGACGAGCCTACGAGCAGTACTTC
CDR3aa: CACSLGLGRAYEQYF

v_gene: TRBV18
abundance: NA
d_gene: NA
j_gene: TRBJ1-6
CDR3nt: TGTGCCAGCTCACCGCCGGATAATTCACCCCTCCACTTT
CDR3aa: CASSPPDNSPLHF

v_gene: TRBV6-5
abundance: NA
d_gene: TRBD2
j_gene: TRBJ2-1
CDR3nt: TGTGCCAGCAGACCGACTAGCGGGAGTACGAGCGAGCAGTTCTTC
CDR3aa: CASRPTSGSTSEQFF

v_gene: TRBV18
abundance: NA
d_gene: NA
j_gene: TRBJ2-5
CDR3nt: TGTGCCAGCTCACCAGGGCGGACAGAAGAGACCCAGTACTTC
CDR3aa: CASSPGRTEETQYF

v_gene: TRBV12-3/TRBV12-4
abundance: NA
d_gene: NA
j_gene: TRBJ1-5
CDR3nt: TGTGTCAGCACTGGTAGGGTGAATCGGCCCCAGCATTTT
CDR3aa: CVSTGRVNRPQHF

v_gene: TRBV20-1
abundance: NA
d_gene: TRBD1
j_gene: TRBJ1-1
CDR3nt: TGCAGTGCTAGACCGGGACAGGGGGTTCCGGATACCACTGAAGCTTTCTTT
CDR3aa: CSARPGQGVPDTTEAFF

v_gene: TRBV27
abundance: NA
d_gene: TRBD1
j_gene: TRBJ1-5
CDR3nt: TGTGCCAGCAGTCCAACCTCGACAGGGGGCAATCAGCCCCAGCATTTT
CDR3aa: CASSPTSTGGNQPQHF

v_gene: TRBV29-1
abundance: NA
d_gene: TRBD1
j_gene: TRBJ2-1
CDR3nt: TGCAGCTCCGACAGGGACCCGCCCAATGAGCAGTTCTTC
CDR3aa: CSSDRDPPNEQFF

v_gene: TRBV7-2
abundance: many
d_gene: TRBD1
j_gene: TRBJ2-5
CDR3nt: TGTGCCAGCAGCACGGGACAGAAAGAGACCCAGTACTTC
CDR3aa: CASSTGQKETQYF

v_gene: TRBV20-1
abundance: NA
d_gene: NA
j_gene: TRBJ2-5
CDR3nt: TGCAGTACTAGCGAGGGGGCCAGAGGAGAGCAGTACTTC
CDR3aa: CSTSEGARGEQYF

v_gene: TRBV6-2/TRBV6-3
abundance: few
d_gene: TRBD1
j_gene: TRBJ2-7
CDR3nt: TGTGCCAGCAATGACCACACCGGGACAGGTTTCGAGCAGTACTTC
CDR3aa: CASNDHTGTGFEQYF

v_gene: TRBV7-2
abundance: many
d_gene: TRBD1
j_gene: TRBJ2-5
CDR3nt: TGTGCCAGCAGCTCAAGACGGACAGGGTTCCAAGAGACCCAGTACTTC
CDR3aa: CASSSRRTGFQETQYF

v_gene: TRBV7-6
abundance: NA
d_gene: NA
j_gene: TRBJ2-7
CDR3nt: TGTGCCAGCAGCCTGGGGGGGGCCACCTCCTGCGAGCAGTACTTC
CDR3aa: CASSLGGATSCEQYF

v_gene: TRBV29-1
abundance: NA
d_gene: TRBD1
j_gene: TRBJ2-7
CDR3nt: TGCAGCGTCCGACAGGGGTCCGACTACGAGCAGTACTTC
CDR3aa: CSVRQGSDYEQYF

v_gene: TRBV7-9
abundance: NA
d_gene: NA
j_gene: TRBJ1-5
CDR3nt: TGTGCCAGCAGCTTAGGGGACATCGAAAATCAGCCCCAGCATTTT
CDR3aa: CASSLGDIENQPQHF

v_gene: TRBV3-1
abundance: few
d_gene: NA
j_gene: TRBJ1-5
CDR3nt: TGTGCCAGCAGCCAAGATCCCCTGGGGAGCAATCAGCCCCAGCATTTT
CDR3aa: CASSQDPLGSNQPQHF

v_gene: TRBV6-6
abundance: once
d_gene: NA
j_gene: TRBJ1-5
CDR3nt: TGTGCCAGCAGTTACTCCCGGCCCCAGAAGGATCAGCCCCAGCATTTT
CDR3aa: CASSYSRPQKDQPQHF

v_gene: TRBV20-1
abundance: NA
d_gene: NA
j_gene: TRBJ2-6
CDR3nt: TGCAGTGCCTACAAAGGGACGGCTTACTCTGGGGCCAACGTCCTGACTTTC
CDR3aa: CSAYKGTAYSGANVLTF

v_gene: TRBV29-1
abundance: NA
d_gene: TRBD1
j_gene: TRBJ1-1
CDR3nt: TGCAGCGCCGAGGGACAGGGAGTTAAAGCTTTCTTT
CDR3aa: CSAEGQGVKAFF

v_gene: TRBV19
abundance: NA
d_gene: NA
j_gene: TRBJ1-2
CDR3nt: TGTGCCAGTAACGAGAATCCTAACTATGGCTACACCTTC
CDR3aa: CASNENPNYGYTF

v_gene: TRBV7-2
abundance: NA
d_gene: NA
j_gene: TRBJ2-1
CDR3nt: TGTGCCAGCATCTCGTGGATGGGGGTGCAGTTCTTC
CDR3aa: CASISWMGVQFF

v_gene: TRBV5-6
abundance: few
d_gene: TRBD1
j_gene: TRBJ1-2
CDR3nt: TGTGCCAGCAGCTTAGCGACAGGGCGGCGAGGCTACACCTTC
CDR3aa: CASSLATGRRGYTF

v_gene: TRBV29-1
abundance: NA
d_gene: TRBD1
j_gene: TRBJ1-1
CDR3nt: TGCAGCGTTGAAGTTCGCAGGGGGGAAACTGAAGCTTTCTTT
CDR3aa: CSVEVRRGETEAFF

v_gene: TRBV13
abundance: NA
d_gene: TRBD1
j_gene: TRBJ2-1
CDR3nt: TGTGCCAGCAGCGAGCAGGGGGTAATGGTGGGTGAGCAGTTCTTC
CDR3aa: CASSEQGVMVGEQFF

v_gene: TRBV12-2
abundance: NA
d_gene: NA
j_gene: TRBJ2-1
CDR3nt: TGTGCAAGTCGCTCCCCCGGGAGGGACCGAGGCGCCGACCGTCGTGGGACCCAGTTCTTC
CDR3aa: CASRSPGRDRGADRRGTQFF

v_gene: TRBV15
abundance: NA
d_gene: NA
j_gene: TRBJ2-1
CDR3nt: TGTGCCACCAGCAGAGAGCAGGGGCTCCGGCAGTTCTTC
CDR3aa: CATSREQGLRQFF

v_gene: TRBV20-1
abundance: NA
d_gene: NA
j_gene: TRBJ1-6
CDR3nt: TGCAGTGCACCTGGGCAGGGTCCCTATAATTCACCCCTCCACTTT
CDR3aa: CSAPGQGPYNSPLHF

v_gene: TRBV3-1
abundance: many
d_gene: NA
j_gene: TRBJ2-7
CDR3nt: TGTGCCAGCAGCCAAACCATCGGACCCTCCTACGAGCAGTACTTC
CDR3aa: CASSQTIGPSYEQYF

v_gene: TRBV9
abundance: NA
d_gene: NA
j_gene: TRBJ2-3
CDR3nt: TGTGCCACCAACCGGGACGGCAGCACAGATACGCAGTATTTT
CDR3aa: CATNRDGSTDTQYF

v_gene: TRBV7-9
abundance: NA
d_gene: NA
j_gene: TRBJ1-2
CDR3nt: TGTGCCAGCAGCTTAGAACGCGTTCTAACGGGCTACTTC
CDR3aa: CASSLERVLTGYF

v_gene: TRBV12-3/TRBV12-4
abundance: few
d_gene: NA
j_gene: TRBJ1-2
CDR3nt: TGTGCCAGCAGTTTAGCGCCAGGTGGATACTATGGCTACACCTTC
CDR3aa: CASSLAPGGYYGYTF

v_gene: TRBV20-1
abundance: few
d_gene: TRBD1
j_gene: TRBJ1-1
CDR3nt: TGCAGTGCTAGAGATATGGGGACAGGAAGGCGGAGGACTGAAGCTTTCTTT
CDR3aa: CSARDMGTGRRRTEAFF

v_gene: TRBV29-1
abundance: NA
d_gene: NA
j_gene: TRBJ1-2
CDR3nt: TGCAGCGTTGTTCCCCAGGGGCCAACTAACTATGGCTACACCTTC
CDR3aa: CSVVPQGPTNYGYTF

v_gene: TRBV6-5
abundance: NA
d_gene: NA
j_gene: TRBJ1-5
CDR3nt: TGTGCCAGCAGTTCCCAGGTTTCTGGTCAGCCCCAGCATTTT
CDR3aa: CASSSQVSGQPQHF

v_gene: TRBV20-1
abundance: few
d_gene: NA
j_gene: TRBJ1-6
CDR3nt: TGCAGTGCTAGAGAGGTAGGGGCCGTCAATTCACCCCTCCACTTT
CDR3aa: CSAREVGAVNSPLHF

v_gene: TRBV20-1
abundance: many
d_gene: TRBD1
j_gene: TRBJ1-2
CDR3nt: TGCAGTGCCCCGGACAGGGCGCTACATGGCTACACCTTC
CDR3aa: CSAPDRALHGYTF

v_gene: TRBV12-3/TRBV12-4
abundance: few
d_gene: NA
j_gene: TRBJ2-2
CDR3nt: TGTGCCAGCAGTTTTGCGGGTCCCACCGGGGAGCTGTTTTTT
CDR3aa: CASSFAGPTGELFF

v_gene: TRBV5-1
abundance: many
d_gene: TRBD1
j_gene: TRBJ2-7
CDR3nt: TGCGCCAGCAGCTTACCGGGACAGGGAAACTACGAGCAGTACTTC
CDR3aa: CASSLPGQGNYEQYF

v_gene: TRBV9
abundance: NA
d_gene: NA
j_gene: TRBJ2-1
CDR3nt: TGTGCCAGCAGCCCCAGCACCACCAATGAGCAGTTCTTC
CDR3aa: CASSPSTTNEQFF

v_gene: TRBV24-1
abundance: once
d_gene: NA
j_gene: TRBJ1-1
CDR3nt: TGTGCCACCCAAGCGGGGATAACGAAGGCTTTCTTT
CDR3aa: CATQAGITKAFF

v_gene: TRBV24-1
abundance: NA
d_gene: TRBD1
j_gene: TRBJ2-5
CDR3nt: TGTGCCACCAGTGGGATTGACAGGGCAGAGACCCAGTACTTC
CDR3aa: CATSGIDRAETQYF